The 30 T cell receptor beta chains below were found in one sample sequenced in a study of identical twins. TCRdb passed the 5' RACE reads through MiXCR, listing each CDR3 protein once. The data contain about 100,000 distinct CDR3 sequences, 5.9% of them singletons. Sequencing was performed on memory T cells sorted from blood. The source of these receptors is a woman aged 45 to 65 in good health.

This clonotype has at least ten counts. The CDR3 spells CAISRDPTYEQYF. The CDR3 coding sequence is TGTGCCATCAGCCGGGACCCAACCTACGAGCAGTACTTC. The rearrangement uses TRBV10-3 and TRBJ2-7, with D perhaps TRBD1 or TRBD2 (5 bases each). V lost 6 bases and J 2 bases, leaving 11 bases between the germline ends. This CDR3 region has 13 residues. CDR1 is ENHRY and CDR2 is SYGVKD in the germline V gene.

This clonotype has a handful of counts. V and J are TRBV2 and TRBJ2-3; a weak D match, TRBD2 (5 bases). The CDR3 loop spans 14 amino acids. The germline V gene encodes CDR1 SNHLY and CDR2 FYNNEI. The V and J ends lost 4 bases and 1 base respectively, with 9 bases between them. The chain's CDR3 is CASSVSGGTDTQYF. The CDR3 DNA is TGTGCCAGCAGTGTGAGCGGCGGCACAGATACGCAGTATTTT.

This clonotype has a count of ten or more. This sequence joins TRBV19 and TRBJ2-3; D is unresolved. Trimming shortened V by 3 bases and J by 1 base, and 11 bases separated the two germline ends. Germline lookup yields CDR1 LNHDA and CDR2 SQIVND (reference sequence). The CDR3 runs to 15 residues. The DNA of the CDR3 is TGTGCCAGTAGTATGTATTTTGGGGGCACAGATACGCAGTATTTT. It yields the protein CASSMYFGGTDTQYF.

The J gene is TRBJ2-5, the V gene TRBV5-1, with 8 nucleotides matching TRBD2. Germline CDR1 and CDR2: SGHRS and YFSETQ. V lost 1 base and J lost 3; bases outside the gene matches: 2. The CDR3 is 14 residues long. The chain's CDR3 is CASSLHGGEETQYF. CDR3 sequence (DNA): TGCGCCAGCAGCTTGCACGGGGGGGAAGAGACCCAGTACTTC.

The CDR3 region is CASTGDSIYGYTF. The CDR3 DNA reads as TGTGCCAGTACCGGTGACAGCATCTATGGCTACACCTTC. The chain uses TRBV19 and TRBJ1-2; D may be TRBD1 (5 bases). V was cut by 7 bases and J by 4 bases, with 13 bases left in between. The CDR3 covers 13 residues. From germline, CDR1 is LNHDA and CDR2 SQIVND (reference sequence).

The rearrangement links TRBV7-8 to TRBJ1-4, with 9 bases that match TRBD1. CDR3 length: 17 residues. CDR1 is SGHVS and CDR2 is FQNEAQ in the germline V gene. The junction had 12 bases not matched to a gene; V was cut back by 2 bases and J by 8 bases. CDR3 residues: CASSLTDRTGAGEKLFF. The CDR3 DNA reads as TGTGCCAGCAGCTTAACAGACCGGACAGGGGCGGGAGAAAAACTGTTTTTT.

This clonotype was seen at least ten times. The chain uses TRBV24-1 and TRBJ2-3; D not certain. Germline V gene data show CDR1 as KGHDR and CDR2 as SFDVKD. The V and J ends lost 4 bases and 2 bases respectively, with 6 bases between them. CDR3 length equals 13 residues. The CDR3 nucleotides read TGTGCCACCAGTGAGCCTCTCACAGATACGCAGTATTTT. This translates into CATSEPLTDTQYF.

This clonotype came up many times. This chain links TRBV6-4 with TRBJ2-1, with 10 bases that match TRBD2. This CDR3 region has 15 residues. J was trimmed by 6 bases and V by 0 bases; bases with no gene match: 2. Germline V gene lookup returns CDR1 MRHNA and CDR2 SNTAGT. CDR3 DNA sequence: TGTGCCAGCAGTGACTCTTGGACTAGCGGCAATGAGCAGTTCTTC. Translated, it gives CASSDSWTSGNEQFF.

This clonotype was seen ten or more times. V gene TRBV6-1 combines with J gene TRBJ2-7, with TRBD1 as a possible D gene (5 bases). There are 13 residues in the CDR3. V lost 4 bases to trimming and J lost 2 bases, with 9 bases between them. CDR1 is MNHNS and CDR2 is SASEGT in the germline V gene. As DNA, the CDR3 is TGTGCCAGCAGTGCCTCAGGGACCTACGAGCAGTACGTC. Encoded protein: CASSASGTYEQYV.

This clonotype was counted a few times. The V call is TRBV7-2, the J call TRBJ2-3; D is tentatively TRBD1 or TRBD2 (5 bases each). The CDR3 runs 14 residues. Germline-derived CDR1 and CDR2 are SGHTA and FQGNSA. Trimming removed 4 bases from V and 6 bases from J, with 14 bases in between. The DNA for the CDR3 is TGTGCCAGCAGCTGGGGACGCTCCCCTGATACGCAGTATTTT. Translation gives CASSWGRSPDTQYF.

Many counts were recorded for this clonotype. The chain has TRBV5-1 and TRBJ2-7; the match to TRBD1 covers 7 bases. The CDR3 has 17 residues. The germline CDR1 and CDR2 sequences are SGHRS and YFSETQ. Germline trimming cut 0 bases from V and 6 bases from J; bases unmatched to any gene: 15. CDR3 sequence (DNA): TGCGCCAGCAGCTTGGCTTCTCCGGGACAGAGTTCCCGCGAGCAGTACTTC. This translates into CASSLASPGQSSREQYF.

The genes are TRBV19 and TRBJ2-2; no clear D gene. The CDR3 has 15 residues. Trimming removed 3 bases at V and 3 bases at J, with 11 bases between. The germline V gene encodes CDR1 LNHDA and CDR2 SQIVND (reference sequence). CDR3 nucleotide sequence: TGTGCCAGTAGTATCCGTGGTGCGGACACCGGGGAGCTGTTTTTT. Its protein product is CASSIRGADTGELFF.

This clonotype was detected ten times or more. The gene calls are TRBV11-2 and TRBJ2-5; D is undetermined. Germline assignment: CDR1 SGHAT and CDR2 FQNNGV. V lost 5 bases and J 5 bases, leaving 9 bases between the germline ends. CDR3 length: 12 amino acids. The CDR3: CASSSRGETQYF. The CDR3 DNA reads as TGTGCCAGCAGCAGTCGTGGGGAGACCCAGTACTTC. Full variable domain (outside the CDR3, taken from reference TRBV11-2 and TRBJ2-5): EAGVAQSPRYKIIEKRQSVAFWCNPISGHATLYWYQQILGQGPKLLIQFQNNGVVDDSQLPKDRFSAERLKGVDSTLKIQPAKLEDSAVYLCASSSRGETQYFGPGTRLLVL.

This clonotype was recorded at least ten times. The J gene is TRBJ2-7, the V gene TRBV18; possible D gene TRBD2, 6 bases. V lost 6 bases to trimming and J lost 3 bases, with 12 bases between them. The CDR3 is made up of 13 amino acids. The V gene's germline CDR1 is KGHSH and CDR2 LQKENI. The CDR3 is CASSGTPSYEQYV. CDR3 nucleotides: TGTGCCAGCTCTGGGACTCCAAGCTACGAGCAGTACGTC.

Ten or more counts support this clonotype. The J gene is TRBJ2-5, the V gene TRBV5-1; maybe TRBD1 (7 bases). V lost 6 bases and J lost 1, with 13 bases in between. This CDR3 has 14 residues. Germline V gene sequence: CDR1 SGHRS, CDR2 YFSETQ. CDR3: CASNYQGGQETQYF. CDR3 in DNA: TGCGCCAGCAACTATCAGGGGGGCCAAGAGACCCAGTACTTC.

Ten or more counts support this clonotype. The chain employs TRBV10-1 and TRBJ2-1, with D tentatively TRBD1 or TRBD2 (5 bases each). The CDR3 covers 17 residues. Germline loops: CDR1 WNHNN, CDR2 SYGVQD (reference sequence). V shed 3 bases and J shed 7 bases, with 22 bases lying between them. The CDR3 protein is CASSDPRTSDSWNEQFF. The CDR3 bases are TGCGCCAGCAGTGACCCACGGACATCGGACTCCTGGAATGAGCAGTTCTTC.

This clonotype was found many times. V usage is TRBV9 and J usage is TRBJ2-2, with TRBD2 as a possible D gene (6 bases). This CDR3 region has 16 residues. In germline, CDR1 is SGDLS, CDR2 YYNGEE. Trimming took 3 bases from V and 0 from J, leaving 12 bases between them. The DNA of the CDR3 is TGTGCCAGCAGCGATGGGAGGCACACGAACACCGGGGAGCTGTTTTTT. Translated, it gives CASSDGRHTNTGELFF.

This clonotype has only a few counts. The chain has TRBV5-1 and TRBJ2-5; 12 positions agree with TRBD1. Germline trimming cut 0 bases from V and 5 bases from J; bases unmatched to any gene: 5. Germline V gene sequence: CDR1 SGHRS, CDR2 YFSETQ. The CDR3 sequence is 16 residues long. The CDR3 loop reads CASSLGDRGRGETQYF. The CDR3 DNA reads TGCGCCAGCAGCTTGGGGGACAGGGGGCGCGGTGAGACCCAGTACTTC.

This clonotype was observed many times. This chain connects TRBV9 to TRBJ1-2; D remains ambiguous. V dropped 0 bases and J dropped 4 bases, with 13 bases sitting between them. In germline, CDR1 is SGDLS, CDR2 YYNGEE. The CDR3 runs to 15 residues. The CDR3 sequence is CASSVVTDTFYGYTF. The CDR3 DNA sequence: TGTGCCAGCAGCGTAGTCACAGACACATTCTATGGCTACACCTTC.

This clonotype has a count of ten or more. The rearrangement uses TRBV5-1 and TRBJ1-4; D may be TRBD1 (5 bases). The V end lost 4 bases, the J end lost 1 base, and 8 bases lay between the germline ends. The CDR3 consists of 14 residues. The germline gives CDR1 SGHRS, CDR2 YFSETQ. The CDR3 DNA reads TGCGCCAGCAGCCCCGGGGGAACTAATGAAAAACTGTTTTTT. Translating gives CASSPGGTNEKLFF.

The chain links TRBV6-6 to TRBJ1-4; TRBD1 might be the D (6 bases). The V end was cut by 6 bases, the J end by 3 bases, with 8 bases between. Germline-derived CDR1 and CDR2 are MNHNY and SVGAGI (reference sequence). The CDR3 runs to 13 residues. The CDR3 coding sequence is TGTGCCAGCAGGGACAGAGCTAATGAAAAACTGTTTTTT. Amino acids: CASRDRANEKLFF.

This clonotype was counted at least ten times. The rearrangement joins TRBV20-1 to TRBJ2-3; the D is unclear. CDR3 length: 11 amino acids. Germline CDR1 and CDR2: DFQATT and SNEGSKA (reference sequence). V lost 1 base to trimming and J lost 3 bases, with 2 bases between them. CDR3 sequence: CSARVTDTQYF. The CDR3 DNA reads TGCAGTGCTAGAGTTACAGATACGCAGTATTTT.

At least ten counts were recorded for this clonotype. The rearrangement uses TRBV5-5 and TRBJ2-3; D call uncertain. The CDR3 extends over 14 amino acids. Between the trimmed V and J ends, which lost 0 bases and 2 bases, there was a span of 7 bases. Germline-derived CDR1 and CDR2 are SGHKS and YYEKEE (reference sequence). CDR3 bases: TGTGCCAGCAGCTTGGGATCCTCCACAGATACGCAGTATTTT. This gives the protein CASSLGSSTDTQYF.

This clonotype was found many times. The V call is TRBV5-1, the J call TRBJ2-1; D could derive from TRBD1 or TRBD2 (6 bases each). Trimming removed 2 bases from V and 9 bases from J, with 18 bases in between. This CDR3 spans 15 amino acids. The V gene's germline CDR1 is SGHRS and CDR2 YFSETQ. CDR3 amino acids: CASSLSGQWGGEQFF. For the CDR3, the DNA is TGCGCCAGCAGCTTAAGTGGACAGTGGGGAGGTGAGCAGTTCTTC.

The table lists this clonotype with many counts. The genes are TRBV4-1 and TRBJ1-3; the D is unclear. The CDR3 has 14 amino acids. Trimming removed 2 bases from V and 0 bases from J, with 5 bases in between. Germline CDR1 MGHRA, CDR2 YSYEKL. CDR3 sequence reads: CASSQPGSGNTIYF. CDR3 bases: TGCGCCAGCAGCCAACCGGGCTCTGGAAACACCATATATTTT.

This clonotype has at least ten counts. The J gene is TRBJ2-5, the V gene TRBV18; D call uncertain. CDR3 length equals 14 residues. Germline V gives CDR1 KGHSH, CDR2 LQKENI. V gave up 2 bases and J gave up 0 bases, with 7 bases separating them. The DNA of the CDR3 is TGTGCCAGCTCACCAGGGGATAACCAAGAGACCCAGTACTTC. This gives the protein CASSPGDNQETQYF.

The table lists this clonotype with many counts. The V and J genes are TRBV28 and TRBJ2-2; 8 bases are a match to TRBD1. CDR1 and CDR2 from the germline V gene are MDHEN and SYDVKM. The CDR3 has 16 residues. V shed 5 bases and J 1 base; nucleotides not matched to a gene: 6. CDR3 nucleotides: TGTGCCAGCAGTGCCTGGACAGGGAGGAACACCGGGGAGCTGTTTTTT. Its translation: CASSAWTGRNTGELFF.

In regard to this clonotype: A much larger clone sits a single nucleotide away, making a read error possible. The rearrangement links TRBV12-3 or TRBV12-4 to TRBJ2-3; TRBD2 matches at 7 bases. The CDR3 contains 15 residues. The CDR3 spells CASSRRDYRTDMQYF. The CDR3 DNA sequence: TGTGCCAGCAGCCGCCGGGACTATCGCACAGATATGCAGTATTTT.

This clonotype was found many times. A junction boundary mismatches the germline segment, possibly from a read error. The genes are TRBV27 and TRBJ2-3, with TRBD1 identical over 9 bases. Germline V gives CDR1 MNHEY, CDR2 SMNVEV (reference sequence). The CDR3 runs to 15 residues. The CDR3 DNA reads TGTGCCAGCCACCACCGAACAGGGGGCACCGATACGCAGTATTTT. Its translation is CASHHRTGGTDTQYF.

In this sample, this clonotype turned up many times. The rearrangement uses TRBV5-1 and TRBJ2-3; D remains unclear. Germline V gene lookup returns CDR1 SGHRS and CDR2 YFSETQ. CDR3 size: 12 residues. Trimming removed 4 bases from V and 4 bases from J, with 7 bases in between. CDR3 DNA sequence: TGCGCCAGCAGCGTGGATGCAGATACGCAGTATTTT. Translating gives CASSVDADTQYF. Using reference TRBV5-1 and TRBJ2-3 for the parts outside the CDR3, the full variable domain is KAGVTQTPRYLIKTRGQQVTLSCSPISGHRSVSWYQQTPGQGLQFLFEYFSETQRNKGNFPGRFSGRQFSNSRSEMNVSTLELGDSALYLCASSVDADTQYFGPGTRLTVL.